A single sample is the source of the 18 T cell receptor beta chains below, sequenced in a study of T cells in Graves' hyperthyroidism and ophthalmopathy. RNA transcripts yielded amplified TCR beta CDR3 regions. Carried out on the TCR CDR3, a first-round RT-PCR used the HTBI primer set. TCRdb passed the multiplex PCR reads through MiXCR, listing each CDR3 protein once. The repertoire holds more than 500,000 distinct CDR3 sequences, roughly 17% seen once, with 3.8% in the top ten. The sample consisted of blood. The receptors here all came from a woman aged 25-40 years with Graves' hyperthyroidism.

In its sample, this clonotype was seen many times. The chain joins TRBV30 to TRBJ1-1; D is ambiguous. Germline V CDR1 and CDR2: GTSNPN, SVGIG (reference sequence). Between the trimmed V and J ends, which lost 2 bases and 10 bases, there was a span of 11 bases. This CDR3 has 11 residues. The CDR3 DNA sequence: TGTGCCTGGAGTTTTAGGGAGACAGCTTTCTTT. Encoded protein: CAWSFRETAFF.

This clonotype showed up many times. V and J are TRBV7-9 and TRBJ2-1; D is undetermined. The CDR3 covers 11 residues. The germline CDR1 and CDR2 sequences are SEHNR and FQNEAQ (reference sequence). Trimming cost V 4 bases and J 9 bases, with 7 bases left between them. This CDR3 reads CASSSPSEQFF. CDR3 bases: TGTGCCAGCAGCTCACCATCTGAGCAGTTCTTC.

Regarding this clonotype: This sequence may be a read error, since a much larger clone differs from it by one base. The gene calls are TRBV2 and TRBJ2-7, with D perhaps TRBD2 (5 bases). Per the germline V gene, CDR1 is SNHLY and CDR2 is FYNNEI. The CDR3 has 11 residues. CDR3 DNA: TGTGCCAGCCTAGAGGGCTACGCGCAGTACTTC. This codes for CASLEGYAQYF.

This clonotype was seen at least ten times. The chain uses TRBV7-8 and TRBJ1-5; unclear D gene. The V gene lost 2 bases and the J gene lost 3 bases, with 8 bases spanning the gap. The germline V gene encodes CDR1 SGHVS and CDR2 FQNEAQ. The CDR3 consists of 14 residues. The CDR3 reads CASSLRRINQPQHF. CDR3 DNA: TGTGCCAGCAGCTTAAGGCGAATCAATCAGCCCCAGCATTTT.

This clonotype was seen repeatedly, ten times or more. The V call is TRBV5-6, the J call TRBJ2-5; D is possibly TRBD2 (5 bases). In germline, CDR1 is SGHDT, CDR2 YYEEEE. CDR3 length equals 15 residues. Deletions cut 2 bases from V and 5 bases from J, with 16 bases between. The CDR3 here is CASSLGFGRGETQYF. The DNA of the CDR3 is TGTGCCAGCAGCTTAGGTTTTGGCCGAGGGGAGACCCAGTACTTC. Drawing the rest from reference TRBV5-6 and TRBJ2-5, the complete variable domain is DAGVTQSPTHLIKTRGQQVTLRCSPKSGHDTVSWYQQALGQGPQFIFQYYEEEERQRGNFPDRFSGHQFPNYSSELNVNALLLGDSALYLCASSLGFGRGETQYFGPGTRLLVL.

About this clonotype: Germline is not matched at one junction end, which may reflect a read error. This chain uses TRBV6-1 with TRBJ2-1, with D possibly TRBD1 on 6 matching bases. The V gene's germline CDR1 is MNHNS and CDR2 SASEGT. CDR3 length: 13 amino acids. In nucleotides, the CDR3 is TGTGCCAGCACTGAAGCAGGGGAAAGTGAGCAGTTCTTC. Its translation is CASTEAGESEQFF.

The chain is built from TRBV7-2 and TRBJ1-2; tentatively, D is TRBD1 (5 bases). Germline CDR1 and CDR2: SGHTA and FQGNSA. The CDR3 consists of 15 residues. The V and J ends lost 0 bases and 3 bases respectively, with 11 bases between them. The CDR3 DNA is TGTGCCAGCAGCTTAGCCAGGGTGGGGGACTATGGCTACACCTTC. Translating gives CASSLARVGDYGYTF.

This clonotype was observed many times. The V gene is TRBV20-1, the J gene TRBJ2-5; D remains unclear. Per the germline V gene, CDR1 is DFQATT and CDR2 is SNEGSKA (reference sequence). There are 16 residues in the CDR3. Trimming removed 0 bases from V and 0 bases from J, with 14 bases in between. The CDR3 DNA reads as TGCAGTGCTAGAGAGGCCGGGCAGCTGTACCAAGAGACCCAGTACTTC. Protein product: CSAREAGQLYQETQYF.

The chain employs TRBV19 and TRBJ2-7; weak D call: TRBD2 (5 bases). V lost 8 bases to trimming and J lost 5 bases, with 22 bases between them. This CDR3 is built from 15 residues. From germline, CDR1 is LNHDA and CDR2 SQIVND (reference sequence). CDR3 in amino acids: CASGSLLASRNEQYF. CDR3 nucleotide sequence: TGTGCCAGTGGTTCCTTGTTGGCTAGCAGGAACGAGCAGTACTTC.

This clonotype has at least ten counts. The chain employs TRBV13 and TRBJ1-2, with 11 bases matching TRBD1. Germline V gene sequence: CDR1 PRHDT, CDR2 FYEKMQ (reference sequence). The CDR3 sequence is 19 residues long. V lost 4 bases, J lost 3 bases, and 16 bases stayed unmatched. CDR3 sequence reads: CASSSPPGQGVMGYYGYTF. The DNA of the CDR3 is TGTGCCAGCAGCTCCCCACCGGGACAGGGGGTCATGGGCTACTATGGCTACACCTTC. Filled out from reference TRBV13 and TRBJ1-2, the complete variable domain reads AAGVIQSPRHLIKEKRETATLKCYPIPRHDTVYWYQQGPGQDPQFLISFYEKMQSDKGSIPDRFSAQQFSDYHSELNMSSLELGDSALYFCASSSPPGQGVMGYYGYTFGSGTRLTVV.

This clonotype was seen more than once but under ten times. The CDR3 nucleotides are TGTGCCAGTAGTATTACCCAATGGACGGCCAGTCCTTTCAATCAGCCCCAGCATTTT. Translation gives CASSITQWTASPFNQPQHF. The V gene is TRBV19, the J gene TRBJ1-5; D is undetermined. The germline V and J ends were trimmed by 3 bases and 3 bases, with 24 bases remaining between them. From germline, CDR1 is LNHDA and CDR2 SQIVND (reference sequence). CDR3 length: 19 amino acids. Together with reference TRBV19 and TRBJ1-5, the CDR3 gives the full variable domain: DGGITQSPKYLFRKEGQNVTLSCEQNLNHDAMYWYRQDPGQGLRLIYYSQIVNDFQKGDIAEGYSVSREKKESFPLTVTSAQKNPTAFYLCASSITQWTASPFNQPQHFGDGTRLSIL.

This clonotype was counted many times. The rearrangement joins TRBV7-3 to TRBJ1-1, with 7 bases matching TRBD1. The CDR3 consists of 15 residues. After removal of 5 bases from V and 6 bases from J, the junction contained 12 bases not matched to a gene. From germline, CDR1 is SGHTA and CDR2 FQGTGA. The CDR3 here is CASSLSGQASAEAFF. The CDR3 nucleotides are TGTGCCAGCAGCCTCAGTGGACAGGCGTCGGCTGAAGCTTTCTTT. Together with reference TRBV7-3 and TRBJ1-1, the CDR3 gives the full variable domain: GAGVSQTPSNKVTEKGKYVELRCDPISGHTALYWYRQSLGQGPEFLIYFQGTGAADDSGLPNDRFFAVRPEGSVSTLKIQRTERGDSAVYLCASSLSGQASAEAFFGQGTRLTVV.

The chain recombines TRBV28 with TRBJ1-6; D is unclear. Trimming removed 7 bases at V and 7 bases at J, with 8 bases between. Germline V gene sequence: CDR1 MDHEN, CDR2 SYDVKM. The CDR3 is 12 amino acids. In nucleotides, the CDR3 is TGTGCCAGCACCAATCAAAATTCACCCCTCCACTTT. It translates to CASTNQNSPLHF.

The sample holds many counts of this clonotype. The rearrangement uses TRBV5-1 and TRBJ2-1; 8 positions match TRBD2. The CDR3 has 13 amino acids. Germline lookup yields CDR1 SGHRS and CDR2 YFSETQ. After removal of 9 bases from V and 3 bases from J, the junction contained 5 bases not matched to a gene. The CDR3 DNA reads TGCGCCACCGCGGGAGGAAACTACAATGAGCAGTTCTTC. Its protein product is CATAGGNYNEQFF.

This clonotype has at least ten counts. The J gene is TRBJ2-1, the V gene TRBV6-2 or TRBV6-3, with a tentative D call TRBD2 (6 bases). Germline V gene lookup returns CDR1 MNHEY and CDR2 SVGEGT. Trimming cost V 8 bases and J 8 bases, with 16 bases left between them. The CDR3 is 13 amino acids. The CDR3 bases are TGTGCCAGCCGTGGGGGTCCGGGGGATGAGCAGTTCTTC. Amino acids: CASRGGPGDEQFF.

This clonotype was picked up a small number of times. V usage is TRBV30 and J usage is TRBJ2-5; no clear D gene. This CDR3 comprises 12 residues. V gave up 4 bases and J gave up 5 bases, with 11 bases separating them. The germline gives CDR1 GTSNPN, CDR2 SVGIG (reference sequence). CDR3 amino acids: CAWTIGSETQYF. In nucleotides, the CDR3 is TGTGCCTGGACCATAGGCTCGGAGACCCAGTACTTC.

This clonotype was detected a few times. The chain links TRBV29-1 to TRBJ1-2; possibly TRBD1 for D (5 bases). Trimming left V 6 bases short and J 0 bases short, with 11 bases between. This CDR3 is 13 amino acids long. CDR1 is SQVTM and CDR2 is ANQGSEA in the germline V gene. The CDR3: CSVHGTANYGYTF. The CDR3, as DNA: TGCAGCGTCCACGGGACGGCTAACTATGGCTACACCTTC.

This clonotype occurred many times. V usage is TRBV20-1 and J usage is TRBJ2-5; D may be TRBD1 or TRBD2 (5 bases each). Germline CDR1 reads DFQATT; CDR2 reads SNEGSKA (reference sequence). The CDR3 extends over 10 amino acids. The CDR3: CSWDGETQYF. The CDR3 nucleotides read TGCAGCTGGGACGGAGAGACCCAGTACTTC.